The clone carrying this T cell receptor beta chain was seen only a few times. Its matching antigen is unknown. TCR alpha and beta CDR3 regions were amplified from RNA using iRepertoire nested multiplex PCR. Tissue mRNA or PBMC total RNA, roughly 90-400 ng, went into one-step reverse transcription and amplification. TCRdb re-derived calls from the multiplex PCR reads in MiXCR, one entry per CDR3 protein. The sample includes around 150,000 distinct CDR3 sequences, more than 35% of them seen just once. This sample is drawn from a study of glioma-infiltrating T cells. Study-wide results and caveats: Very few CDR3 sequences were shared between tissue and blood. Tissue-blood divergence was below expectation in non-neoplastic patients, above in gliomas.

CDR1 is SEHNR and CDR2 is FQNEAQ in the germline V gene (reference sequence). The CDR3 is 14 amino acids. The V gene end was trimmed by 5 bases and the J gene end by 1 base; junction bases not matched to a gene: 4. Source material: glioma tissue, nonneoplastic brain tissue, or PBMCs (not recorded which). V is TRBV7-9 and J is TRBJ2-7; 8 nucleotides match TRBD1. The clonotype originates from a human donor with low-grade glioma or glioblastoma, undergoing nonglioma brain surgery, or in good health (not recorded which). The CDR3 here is CASSHGTGSYEQYF. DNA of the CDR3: TGTGCCAGCAGCCATGGGACAGGATCCTACGAGCAGTACTTC. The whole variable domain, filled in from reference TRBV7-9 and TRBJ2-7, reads DTGVSQNPRHKITKRGQNVTFRCDPISEHNRLYWYRQTLGQGPEFLTYFQNEAQLEKSRLLSDRFSAERPKGSFSTLEIQRTEQGDSAMYLCASSHGTGSYEQYFGPGTRLTVT.